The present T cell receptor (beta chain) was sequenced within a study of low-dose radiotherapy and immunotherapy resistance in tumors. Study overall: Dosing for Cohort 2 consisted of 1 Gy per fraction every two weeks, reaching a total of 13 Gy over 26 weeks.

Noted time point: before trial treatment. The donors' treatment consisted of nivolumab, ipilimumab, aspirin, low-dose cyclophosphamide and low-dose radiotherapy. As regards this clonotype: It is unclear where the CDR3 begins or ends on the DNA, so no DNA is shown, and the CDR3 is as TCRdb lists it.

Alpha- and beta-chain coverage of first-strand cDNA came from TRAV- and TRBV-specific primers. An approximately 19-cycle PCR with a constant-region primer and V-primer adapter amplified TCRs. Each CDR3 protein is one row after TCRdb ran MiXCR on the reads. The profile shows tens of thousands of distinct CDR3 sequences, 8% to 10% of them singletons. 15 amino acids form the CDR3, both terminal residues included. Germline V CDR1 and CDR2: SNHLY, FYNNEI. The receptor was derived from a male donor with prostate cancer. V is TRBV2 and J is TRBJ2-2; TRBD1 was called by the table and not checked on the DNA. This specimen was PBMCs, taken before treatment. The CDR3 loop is CASSWDPYTGELFFF.